These 9 T cell receptor beta chains came from one sample sequenced in a study of blood T cell repertoires in COVID-19. Profiling relied on immunoSEQ multiplex PCR, and the TCRdb table lists in-frame clones only, not all of them. The sample has 150,000 to 200,000 clones, around four fifths seen once. Sequencing was done on a sample of PBMCs or T cells enriched from blood (not recorded which). These receptors came from a woman aged 50 to 60 who had recovered from COVID-19.

The chain employs TRBV6-5 and TRBJ2-7, with a possible D match to TRBD2 (5 bases). Trimming stripped 2 bases from V and 0 bases from J, with 14 bases between. CDR1 is MNHEY and CDR2 is SVGAGI in the germline V gene. The CDR3 length is 16 residues. CDR3 loop: CASSYGSHRSSYEQYF. In nucleotides, the CDR3 is TGTGCCAGCAGTTACGGGAGTCATAGGAGCTCCTACGAGCAGTACTTC.

The rearrangement links TRBV5-8 to TRBJ2-7, with a possible D match to TRBD1 (7 bases). CDR1 is SGHTS and CDR2 is YDEGEE in the germline V gene. Trimming removed 4 bases at V and 1 base at J, with 18 bases between. The length of the CDR3 is 16 residues. The DNA for the CDR3 is TGTGCCAGCAGCCGCCCCGGGACAGCGGGTTCCTACGAGCAGTACTTC. Its translation: CASSRPGTAGSYEQYF. The full variable domain, in which reference TRBV5-8 and TRBJ2-7 provide the parts outside the CDR3, is EAGVTQSPTHLIKTRGQQATLRCSPISGHTSVYWYQQALGLGLQFLLWYDEGEERNRGNFPPRFSGRQFPNYSSELNVNALELEDSALYLCASSRPGTAGSYEQYFGPGTRLTVT.

This chain connects TRBV30 to TRBJ1-5; 9 nucleotides match TRBD1. Germline V gene sequence: CDR1 GTSNPN, CDR2 SVGIG (reference sequence). The V segment lost 4 bases and the J segment 3 bases; nucleotides outside the gene matches: 7. The length of the CDR3 is 15 residues. CDR3 nucleotides: TGTGCCTGGAAACGGCGGGACAGGGACAATCAGCCCCAGCATTTT. Protein: CAWKRRDRDNQPQHF.

This chain uses TRBV3-1 (or the pseudogene TRBV3-2) with TRBJ2-1, with TRBD2 as a possible D gene (5 bases). This CDR3 comprises 13 residues. The V end lost 4 bases, the J end lost 4 bases, and 8 bases lay between the germline ends. Germline assignment: CDR1 LGHDT and CDR2 YNNKEL (reference sequence). CDR3 in DNA: TGTGCCAGCAGCCGAGCGGAGTACAATGAGCAGTTCTTC. Translation: CASSRAEYNEQFF.

This rearrangement joins TRBV11-2 to TRBJ2-1; TRBD1 agrees at 11 bases. Germline V lookup: CDR1 SGHAT, CDR2 FQNNGV. The CDR3 is 15 residues long. J gave up 7 bases and V 5 bases, and 7 bases lay outside the gene matches. The CDR3 protein is CASSQRTGGGNEQFF. The DNA of the CDR3 is TGTGCCAGCAGCCAAAGGACAGGGGGCGGGAATGAGCAGTTCTTC.

The chain uses TRBV4-1 and TRBJ2-6; possibly TRBD2 for D (5 bases). Germline assignment: CDR1 MGHRA and CDR2 YSYEKL. This CDR3 is 18 amino acids long. V lost 0 bases and J 0 bases, leaving 12 bases between the germline ends. The CDR3 coding sequence is TGCGCCAGCAGCCAAGATATGATGGGGAGCTCTGGGGCCAACGTCCTGACTTTC. This codes for CASSQDMMGSSGANVLTF.

The chain recombines TRBV10-3 with TRBJ2-5; TRBD1 aligns across 9 bases. The V and J ends lost 8 bases and 4 bases, in that order; junction bases with no gene match: 8. This CDR3 has 14 residues. Germline CDR1 ENHRY, CDR2 SYGVKD. The CDR3 nucleotides read TGTGCCATCGCCTACGGGACAGGGAGAGAGACCCAGTACTTC. It yields the protein CAIAYGTGRETQYF.

The table lists this clone with many counts. The chain joins TRBV15 to TRBJ1-2; TRBD1 agrees at 8 bases. Germline CDR1 LNHNV, CDR2 YYDKDF (reference sequence). Trimming cost V 4 bases and J 7 bases; bases outside gene matches: 5. The CDR3 runs to 13 residues. CDR3 nucleotide sequence: TGTGCCACCAGCACTGGAGACAGGGGTGGCTACACCTTC. Protein product: CATSTGDRGGYTF.

CDR3 coding DNA: TGCGCCAGCAGCCAAGCGCCTGTGGGGAGGGGGGGCGCAGATACGCAGTATTTT. It encodes CASSQAPVGRGGADTQYF. The J gene is TRBJ2-3, the V gene TRBV4-1; maybe TRBD2 (7 bases). The germline gives CDR1 MGHRA, CDR2 YSYEKL. CDR3 length: 18 residues. Trimming pared 1 base from V and 4 bases from J, leaving 21 bases between.